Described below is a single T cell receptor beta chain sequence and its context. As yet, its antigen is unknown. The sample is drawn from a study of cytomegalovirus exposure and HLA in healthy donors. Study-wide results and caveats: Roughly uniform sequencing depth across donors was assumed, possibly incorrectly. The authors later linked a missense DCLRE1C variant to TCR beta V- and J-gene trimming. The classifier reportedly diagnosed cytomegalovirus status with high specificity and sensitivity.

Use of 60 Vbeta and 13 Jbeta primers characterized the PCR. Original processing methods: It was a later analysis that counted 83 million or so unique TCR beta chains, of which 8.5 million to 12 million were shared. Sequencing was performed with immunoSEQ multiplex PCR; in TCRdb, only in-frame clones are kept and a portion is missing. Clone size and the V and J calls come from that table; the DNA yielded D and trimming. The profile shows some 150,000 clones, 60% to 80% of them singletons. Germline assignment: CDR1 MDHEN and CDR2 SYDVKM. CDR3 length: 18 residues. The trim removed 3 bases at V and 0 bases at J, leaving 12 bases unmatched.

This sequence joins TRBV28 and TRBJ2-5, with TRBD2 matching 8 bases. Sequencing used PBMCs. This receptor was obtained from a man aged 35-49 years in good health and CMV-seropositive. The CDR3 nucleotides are TGTGCCAGCAGTTTGATACAAGCGGGAGACGTCCACCAAGAGACCCAGTACTTC. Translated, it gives CASSLIQAGDVHQETQYF.